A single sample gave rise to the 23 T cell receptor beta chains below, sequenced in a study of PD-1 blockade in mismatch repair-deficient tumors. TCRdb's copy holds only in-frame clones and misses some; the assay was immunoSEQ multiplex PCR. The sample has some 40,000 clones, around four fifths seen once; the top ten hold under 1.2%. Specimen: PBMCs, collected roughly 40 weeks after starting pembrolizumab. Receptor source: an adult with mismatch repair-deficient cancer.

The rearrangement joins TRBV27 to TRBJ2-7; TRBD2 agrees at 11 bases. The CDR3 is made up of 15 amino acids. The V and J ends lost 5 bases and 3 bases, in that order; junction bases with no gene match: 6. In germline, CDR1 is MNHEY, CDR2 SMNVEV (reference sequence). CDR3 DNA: TGTGCCAGCAGTCCTCGGACTAGCGGGTTCTACGAGCAGTACTTC. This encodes CASSPRTSGFYEQYF.

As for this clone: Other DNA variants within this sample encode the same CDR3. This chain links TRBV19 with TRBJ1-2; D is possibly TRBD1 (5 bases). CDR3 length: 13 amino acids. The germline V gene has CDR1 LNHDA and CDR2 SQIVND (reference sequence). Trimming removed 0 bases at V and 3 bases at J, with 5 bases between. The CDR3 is CASSIDRDYGYTF. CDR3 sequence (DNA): TGTGCCAGTAGTATAGACAGGGACTATGGCTACACCTTC.

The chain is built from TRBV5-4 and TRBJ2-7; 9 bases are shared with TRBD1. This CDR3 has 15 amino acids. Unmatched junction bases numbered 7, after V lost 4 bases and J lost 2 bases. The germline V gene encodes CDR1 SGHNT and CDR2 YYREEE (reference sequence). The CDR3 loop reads CASSPQTGGPYEQYF. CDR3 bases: TGTGCCAGCAGCCCTCAAACAGGGGGCCCCTACGAGCAGTACTTC. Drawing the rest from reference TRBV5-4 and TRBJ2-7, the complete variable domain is ETGVTQSPTHLIKTRGQQVTLRCSSQSGHNTVSWYQQALGQGPQFIFQYYREEENGRGNFPPRFSGLQFPNYSSELNVNALELDDSALYLCASSPQTGGPYEQYFGPGTRLTVT.

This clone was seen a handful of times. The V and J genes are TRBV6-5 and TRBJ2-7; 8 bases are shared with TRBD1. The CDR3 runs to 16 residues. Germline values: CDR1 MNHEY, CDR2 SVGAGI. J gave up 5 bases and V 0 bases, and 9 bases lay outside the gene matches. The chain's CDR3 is CASSYSRTGKPHEQYF. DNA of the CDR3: TGTGCCAGCAGTTACTCCCGGACAGGGAAACCCCACGAGCAGTACTTC.

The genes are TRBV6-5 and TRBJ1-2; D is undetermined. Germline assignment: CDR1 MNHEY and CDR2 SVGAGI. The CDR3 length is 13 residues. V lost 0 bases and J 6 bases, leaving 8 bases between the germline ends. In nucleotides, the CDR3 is TGTGCCAGCAGTTACTCTACCGGGAATGGCTACACCTTC. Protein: CASSYSTGNGYTF.

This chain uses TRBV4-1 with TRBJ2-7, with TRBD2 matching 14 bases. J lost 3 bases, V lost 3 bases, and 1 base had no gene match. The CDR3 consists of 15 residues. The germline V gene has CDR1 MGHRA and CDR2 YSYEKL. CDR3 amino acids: CASSQGLAGVYEQYF. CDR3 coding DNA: TGCGCCAGCAGCCAGGGACTAGCGGGAGTCTACGAGCAGTACTTC.

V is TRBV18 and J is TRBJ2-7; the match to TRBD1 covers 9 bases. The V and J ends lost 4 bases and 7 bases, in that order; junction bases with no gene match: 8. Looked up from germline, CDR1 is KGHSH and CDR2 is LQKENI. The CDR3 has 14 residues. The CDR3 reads CASSRQGGTGEQYF. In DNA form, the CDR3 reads TGTGCCAGCTCACGACAGGGGGGGACGGGAGAGCAGTACTTC.

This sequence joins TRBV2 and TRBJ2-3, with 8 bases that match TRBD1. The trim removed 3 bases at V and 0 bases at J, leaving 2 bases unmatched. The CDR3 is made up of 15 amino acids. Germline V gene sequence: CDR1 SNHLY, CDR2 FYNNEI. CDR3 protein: CASSDGTGSTDTQYF. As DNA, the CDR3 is TGTGCCAGCAGTGATGGGACAGGAAGCACAGATACGCAGTATTTT. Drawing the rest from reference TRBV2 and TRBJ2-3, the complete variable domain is EPEVTQTPSHQVTQMGQEVILRCVPISNHLYFYWYRQILGQKVEFLVSFYNNEISEKSEIFDDQFSVERPDGSNFTLKIRSTKLEDSAMYFCASSDGTGSTDTQYFGPGTRLTVL.

CDR3 residues: CASSTGGEKLFF. CDR3 in DNA: TGTGCCAGCAGCACAGGGGGGGAAAAACTGTTTTTT. The chain employs TRBV28 and TRBJ1-4; TRBD1 matches at 8 bases. The CDR3 contains 12 residues. V was clipped by 6 bases and J by 8 bases; unmatched bases: 2. CDR1 MDHEN and CDR2 SYDVKM come from the germline V gene.

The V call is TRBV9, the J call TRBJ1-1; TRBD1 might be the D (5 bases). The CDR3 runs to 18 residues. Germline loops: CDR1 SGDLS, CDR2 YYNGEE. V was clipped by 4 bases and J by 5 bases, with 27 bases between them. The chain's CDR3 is CASSRGSPTGAGRTEAFF. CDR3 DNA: TGTGCCAGCAGCCGCGGTAGTCCCACGGGAGCAGGGAGGACTGAAGCTTTCTTT.

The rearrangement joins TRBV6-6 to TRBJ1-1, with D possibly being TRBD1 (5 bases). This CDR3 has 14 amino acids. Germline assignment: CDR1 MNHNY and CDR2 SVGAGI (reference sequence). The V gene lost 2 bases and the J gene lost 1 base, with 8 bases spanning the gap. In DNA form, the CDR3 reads TGTGCCAGCAGTTACGACAGCCCGAACACTGAAGCTTTCTTT. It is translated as CASSYDSPNTEAFF.

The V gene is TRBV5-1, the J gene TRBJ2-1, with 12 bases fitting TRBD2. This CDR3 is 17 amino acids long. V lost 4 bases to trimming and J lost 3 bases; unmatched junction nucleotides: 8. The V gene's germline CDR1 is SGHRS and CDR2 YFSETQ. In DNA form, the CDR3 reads TGCGCCAGCAGCCCGAGACTAGCGGGAGAGGTCTACAATGAGCAGTTCTTC. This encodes CASSPRLAGEVYNEQFF.

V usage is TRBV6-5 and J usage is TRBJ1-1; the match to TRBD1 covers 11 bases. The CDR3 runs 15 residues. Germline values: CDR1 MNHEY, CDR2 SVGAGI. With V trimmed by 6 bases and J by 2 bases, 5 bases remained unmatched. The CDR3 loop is CASRRTGGGNTEAFF. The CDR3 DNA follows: TGTGCCAGCAGACGGACAGGGGGCGGAAACACTGAAGCTTTCTTT.

The CDR3 DNA reads as TGTGCCAGCAGTTTATCGAGGGGACTAGCGGGCCAAGAGACCCAGTACTTC. Its translation is CASSLSRGLAGQETQYF. The chain couples TRBV27 to TRBJ2-5; TRBD2 matches 12 bases. This CDR3 contains 17 residues. Germline values: CDR1 MNHEY, CDR2 SMNVEV (reference sequence). The J segment lost 1 base and the V segment lost 0 bases, leaving 3 bases of the junction unmatched.

Here the CDR3 DNA reads TGTGCCAGCAGCTCTTACGGGGGGGGCGCGGATGAAGCTTTCTTT. This translates into CASSSYGGGADEAFF. This chain links TRBV7-9 with TRBJ1-1, with a weak D call TRBD1 (6 bases). Germline V gene data show CDR1 as SEHNR and CDR2 as FQNEAQ (reference sequence). This CDR3 spans 15 amino acids. V shed 4 bases and J shed 7 bases, with 19 bases lying between them. The full variable domain, rest sourced from reference TRBV7-9 and TRBJ1-1, is DTGVSQNPRHKITKRGQNVTFRCDPISEHNRLYWYRQTLGQGPEFLTYFQNEAQLEKSRLLSDRFSAERPKGSFSTLEIQRTEQGDSAMYLCASSSYGGGADEAFFGQGTRLTVV.

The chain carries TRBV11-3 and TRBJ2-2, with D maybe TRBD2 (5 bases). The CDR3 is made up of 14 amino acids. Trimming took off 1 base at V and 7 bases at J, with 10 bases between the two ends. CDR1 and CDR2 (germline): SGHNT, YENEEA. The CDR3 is CASSLVGSSGELFF. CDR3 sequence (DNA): TGTGCCAGCAGCTTAGTGGGGAGCAGCGGGGAGCTGTTTTTT.

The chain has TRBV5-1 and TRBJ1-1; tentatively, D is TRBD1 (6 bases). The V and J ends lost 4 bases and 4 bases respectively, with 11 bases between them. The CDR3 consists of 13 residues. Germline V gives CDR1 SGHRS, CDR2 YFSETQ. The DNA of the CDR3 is TGCGCCAGCAGCCAGGTGGGGGCCACTGAAGCTTTCTTT. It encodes CASSQVGATEAFF.

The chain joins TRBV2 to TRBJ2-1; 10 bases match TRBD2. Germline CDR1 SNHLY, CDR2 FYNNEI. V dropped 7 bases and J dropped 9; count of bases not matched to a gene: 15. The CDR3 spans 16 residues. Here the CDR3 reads CASTLGGLAGAIEQFF. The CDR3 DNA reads TGTGCCAGCACCCTCGGCGGTCTAGCGGGAGCCATTGAGCAGTTCTTC.

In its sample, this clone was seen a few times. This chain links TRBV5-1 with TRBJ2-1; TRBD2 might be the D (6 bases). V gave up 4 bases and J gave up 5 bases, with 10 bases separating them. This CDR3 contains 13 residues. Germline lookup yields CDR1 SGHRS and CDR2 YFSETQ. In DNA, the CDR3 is TGCGCCAGCAGCGGGAGGACCGACAATGAGCAGTTCTTC. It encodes CASSGRTDNEQFF.

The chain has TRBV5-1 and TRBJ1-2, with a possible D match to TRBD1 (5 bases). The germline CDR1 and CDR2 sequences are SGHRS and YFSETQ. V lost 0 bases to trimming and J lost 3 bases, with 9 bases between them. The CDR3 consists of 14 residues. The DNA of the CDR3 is TGCGCCAGCAGCTTGGAACAGGTCGACTATGGCTACACCTTC. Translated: CASSLEQVDYGYTF.

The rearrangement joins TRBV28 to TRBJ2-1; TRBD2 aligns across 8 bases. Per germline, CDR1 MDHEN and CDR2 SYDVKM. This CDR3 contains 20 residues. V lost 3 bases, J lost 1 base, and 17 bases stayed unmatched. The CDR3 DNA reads TGTGCCAGCAGTTTTCGCGCGGGCCTCGAGCTAGCGGGTTCCTACAATGAGCAGTTCTTC. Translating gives CASSFRAGLELAGSYNEQFF.

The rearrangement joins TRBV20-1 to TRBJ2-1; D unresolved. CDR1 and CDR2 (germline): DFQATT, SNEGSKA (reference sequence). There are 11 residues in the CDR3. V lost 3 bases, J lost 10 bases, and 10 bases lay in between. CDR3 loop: CSASPRDEQFF. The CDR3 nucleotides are TGCAGTGCTAGCCCTAGAGACGAGCAGTTCTTC.

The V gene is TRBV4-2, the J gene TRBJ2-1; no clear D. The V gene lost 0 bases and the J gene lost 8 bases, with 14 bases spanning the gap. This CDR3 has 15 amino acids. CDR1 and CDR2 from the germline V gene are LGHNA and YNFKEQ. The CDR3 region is CASSQDLPVGDEQFF. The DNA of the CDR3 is TGTGCCAGCAGCCAAGATCTCCCAGTCGGAGATGAGCAGTTCTTC.